This entry is about one T cell receptor (beta chain). Its antigen has not been determined. Nothing much larger sits one base from this clone, and base qualities are not available. This specimen comes from a study of blood T cell repertoires in COVID-19 (dated by TCRdb to 2020 to 2022). About the investigation overall: Samples covering the acute and convalescent phases of COVID-19 were provided by collaborators in the United States, Italy and Spain. HLA class I and class II types, where available, came from metadata supplied by the sample provider rather than from assay-based typing. Subjects who had been exposed to COVID-19, were actively infected with it, or had recovered from it provided the deeply sampled blood TCRbeta repertoires that made up the dataset. The prospective study material was composed of cDNA or gDNA derived from T cells, B-cell-depleted T cells, or PBMCs. A de-identified subject ID, COVID-19 status, age in years and sex were almost always included in the sample metadata. The repertoires were released in a freely available public database intended as a resource for research on the immune response to SARS-CoV-2. Samples were obtained from the ongoing ImmuneRACE study (first 160 participants) and from about 1,300 subjects provided by 6 global collaborators. What the work shows at the level of the full study, not this receptor alone: The amount of clinical and demographic metadata varied by source and participant and was provided uncurated.

TCRbeta CDR3 regions were amplified from genomic DNA using the immunoSEQ Assay, a bias-controlled multiplex PCR. In the paper's pipeline: Within the assay, amplification of reference gene primers was used to estimate how many nucleated cells each sample contained. To quantify the absolute abundance of each unique TCRbeta CDR3 rearrangement, sequence reads were collapsed and filtered. Productive Simpson clonality was computed per sample as the square root of Simpson's diversity index over productive rearrangements. This immuneACCESS table, as held by TCRdb, lists in-frame sequences with V and J called but not all clones. Of the missing ones, under half trace to an unresolved V gene in checked studies; the others have no known cause. The V and J calls and the clone size are those of that table, but D and trimming were determined from the DNA. In this sample the table shows 25,000 to 35,000 clones, approximately 85% of which occur a single time. The top ten clones comprise over 7.5% of the sample.

Whole blood was collected in K2EDTA tubes by collaborating institutions according to the institutions' own protocols. For TCRbeta analysis, collaborators shipped samples in one of three forms: frozen whole blood, isolated PBMCs, or DNA extracted from either of those sample types. Based on the germline V gene, the CDR1 and CDR2 sequences are MDHEN and SYDVKM. V loses 5 bases of germline sequence and J loses 8 bases, and the interval between the two ends is 24 bases. Counted from cysteine to phenylalanine, this CDR3 has 16 amino acids. Only the CDR3 portion is preserved as DNA: 48 bases, with reading frame beginning at the first base.

Recombination joined TRBV28 with TRBJ1-2; the D gene cannot be resolved reliably. Sequencing was carried out using peripheral blood. This sequence was found in a man older than 75 with active COVID-19. This receptor has the CDR3 CASSPNGDLAVSGYTF. The bases read TGTGCCAGCAGTCCAAACGGCGACCTAGCAGTGTCCGGCTACACCTTC.